Following are 25 T cell receptor beta chains from one sample sequenced in a study of blood T cell repertoires in COVID-19. Repertoires were generated with immunoSEQ multiplex PCR, while TCRdb's copy carries only in-frame clones and drops some. The sample shows hundreds of thousands of clones, 65% to 90% of them seen only once. The material sequenced was peripheral blood. These receptors were obtained from a man aged 45-65 years with active or convalescent COVID-19.

The V gene is TRBV19, the J gene TRBJ1-5, with 8 nucleotides matching TRBD1. Trimming cost V 4 bases and J 0 bases; bases outside gene matches: 5. From germline, CDR1 is LNHDA and CDR2 SQIVND (reference sequence). The CDR3 runs to 16 residues. CDR3 sequence reads: CASSTRTGNSNQPQHF. CDR3 nucleotide sequence: TGTGCCAGTAGTACCAGGACAGGGAATAGCAATCAGCCCCAGCATTTT.

This clone has more than one count but fewer than ten. V is TRBV2 and J is TRBJ2-7; D gene unclear. The CDR3 covers 12 residues. Trimming cost V 3 bases and J 3 bases, with 6 bases left between them. Germline-derived CDR1 and CDR2 are SNHLY and FYNNEI. The CDR3 nucleotides read TGTGCCAGCAGTGAGGAGATCTACGAGCAGTACTTC. This encodes CASSEEIYEQYF.

V gene TRBV11-3 combines with J gene TRBJ2-1; TRBD2 matches at 8 bases. The germline CDR1 and CDR2 sequences are SGHNT and YENEEA. After removal of 3 bases from V and 8 bases from J, the junction contained 6 bases not matched to a gene. This CDR3 is 14 amino acids long. The CDR3 DNA reads TGTGCCAGCAGCTTTAAGCGGGAGTCATATGAGCAGTTCTTC. Translated: CASSFKRESYEQFF.

This CDR3 is CASLGGWLGQGSYEQYF. Written as DNA, the CDR3 is TGCGCCAGCTTGGGGGGCTGGTTAGGACAGGGTTCCTACGAGCAGTACTTC. This sequence joins TRBV10-2 and TRBJ2-7; 8 positions agree with TRBD1. The length of the CDR3 is 17 residues. The ends lost 8 bases at V and 1 base at J; junction bases unmatched: 16. The germline gives CDR1 WSHSY, CDR2 SAAADI.

The genes are TRBV19 and TRBJ2-2, with TRBD1 identical over 10 bases. The V gene end was trimmed by 5 bases and the J gene end by 6 bases; junction bases not matched to a gene: 15. The CDR3 spans 18 residues. The germline CDR1 and CDR2 sequences are LNHDA and SQIVND (reference sequence). CDR3 residues: CASSGAFSGTGVSGELFF. In DNA, the CDR3 is TGTGCCAGTAGTGGGGCCTTTTCCGGGACAGGGGTATCCGGGGAGCTGTTTTTT.

The chain combines TRBV27 with TRBJ2-1; 11 nucleotides match TRBD2. Germline-derived CDR1 and CDR2 are MNHEY and SMNVEV (reference sequence). CDR3 length: 17 residues. Trimming took 0 bases from V and 5 from J; bases not matched to a gene: 6. CDR3 DNA: TGTGCCAGCAGTTTATCCTTTAGCGGGAGGGTCCACAATGAGCAGTTCTTC. Residues: CASSLSFSGRVHNEQFF.

The DNA for the CDR3 is TGTGCCAGCAGCAAACAGGGGTCGGTGAGCACAGATACGCAGTATTTT. Translating it yields CASSKQGSVSTDTQYF. This chain joins TRBV5-6 and TRBJ2-3, with 7 bases identical to TRBD1. The CDR3 covers 16 residues. Per the germline V gene, CDR1 is SGHDT and CDR2 is YYEEEE. The J segment lost 0 bases and the V segment lost 4 bases, leaving 8 bases of the junction unmatched. Full variable domain (remainder filled in from reference TRBV5-6 and TRBJ2-3): DAGVTQSPTHLIKTRGQQVTLRCSPKSGHDTVSWYQQALGQGPQFIFQYYEEEERQRGNFPDRFSGHQFPNYSSELNVNALLLGDSALYLCASSKQGSVSTDTQYFGPGTRLTVL.

The chain uses TRBV28 and TRBJ1-5; no clear D gene. Germline V lookup: CDR1 MDHEN, CDR2 SYDVKM. V was pared by 4 bases and J by 0 bases, with 16 bases between. The CDR3 loop spans 17 amino acids. CDR3 DNA sequence: TGTGCCAGCAGTTCCCTAAACCGGGGATTTAGCAATCAGCCCCAGCATTTT. This translates into CASSSLNRGFSNQPQHF. Full variable domain (remainder filled in from reference TRBV28 and TRBJ1-5): DVKVTQSSRYLVKRTGEKVFLECVQDMDHENMFWYRQDPGLGLRLIYFSYDVKMKEKGDIPEGYSVSREKKERFSLILESASTNQTSMYLCASSSLNRGFSNQPQHFGDGTRLSIL.

The V and J genes are TRBV28 and TRBJ1-4, with TRBD1 as a possible D gene (6 bases). The ends were cut back, 6 bases at V and 4 bases at J, with 18 bases in the middle. CDR3 length: 16 residues. The germline V gene has CDR1 MDHEN and CDR2 SYDVKM. CDR3 amino acids: CASRQPKQGLNEKLFF. CDR3 bases: TGTGCCAGCAGGCAACCAAAACAGGGCCTTAATGAAAAACTGTTTTTT.

The rearrangement links TRBV5-6 to TRBJ1-4; D gene uncertain. Deletions cut 1 base from V and 3 bases from J, with 7 bases between. CDR3 length equals 14 residues. Germline V CDR1 and CDR2: SGHDT, YYEEEE. The CDR3 region is CASSLYGSNEKLFF. CDR3 in DNA: TGTGCCAGCAGCTTGTACGGGTCTAATGAAAAACTGTTTTTT.

A single count supports this clone. The chain is built from TRBV21-1 and TRBJ2-2; no DNA check was done on the table's D call, TRBD1. TRBV21-1 is a pseudogene. This CDR3 is built from 16 residues. The CDR3 is CASRTGPGQGDGELFF. CDR3 bases: TGTGCCAGCAGGACAGGACCGGGACAGGGGGACGGGGAGCTGTTTTTT.

The rearrangement uses TRBV12-3 or TRBV12-4 and TRBJ1-4, with D possibly TRBD1 on 5 matching bases. CDR3 size: 12 residues. With 7 bases removed from V and 8 bases from J, the gap between germline ends came to 11 bases. The CDR3 DNA reads TGTGCCAGCACCGGGGGTAGGGAAAAACTGTTTTTT. As protein: CASTGGREKLFF.

Remarks on this clone: Other nucleotide sequences in the sample specify the same CDR3. This chain's CDR3 is CASSLQGNYGYTF. The CDR3 DNA sequence: TGTGCCAGCAGTTTGCAGGGGAACTATGGCTACACCTTC. The chain recombines TRBV28 with TRBJ1-2, with TRBD1 as a possible D gene (6 bases). The CDR3 is 13 residues long. Germline-derived CDR1 and CDR2 are MDHEN and SYDVKM. V was cut by 3 bases and J by 2 bases, with 7 bases left in between.

The CDR3 coding sequence is TGTGCCAGTAGTAGCCTCGGAGACCTCTCCTACGAGCAGTACTTC. It encodes CASSSLGDLSYEQYF. The chain recombines TRBV19 with TRBJ2-7; D gene unclear. Germline lookup yields CDR1 LNHDA and CDR2 SQIVND (reference sequence). The V gene lost 4 bases and the J gene lost 0 bases, with 13 bases spanning the gap. This CDR3 has 15 amino acids.

The V and J genes are TRBV20-1 and TRBJ1-5; TRBD1 is a possible D gene (6 bases). Germline-derived CDR1 and CDR2 are DFQATT and SNEGSKA (reference sequence). The CDR3 length is 16 residues. V gave up 3 bases and J gave up 1 base, with 16 bases separating them. The CDR3: CSASRRLGGSNQPQHF. CDR3 in DNA: TGCAGTGCTAGTAGACGTCTAGGGGGAAGCAATCAGCCCCAGCATTTT.

Only a few counts were recorded for this clone. The V gene is TRBV5-6, the J gene TRBJ1-1; no clear D. V was clipped by 2 bases and J by 8 bases, with 10 bases between them. This CDR3 is built from 12 residues. CDR1 is SGHDT and CDR2 is YYEEEE in the germline V gene. Here the CDR3 DNA reads TGTGCCAGCAGCTTTATAAGCGCGGAAGCTTTCTTT. It encodes CASSFISAEAFF.

The rearrangement uses TRBV5-1 and TRBJ1-3, with D hard to call. The CDR3 length is 16 residues. Germline values: CDR1 SGHRS, CDR2 YFSETQ. The V and J ends lost 0 bases and 0 bases respectively, with 10 bases between them. In DNA, the CDR3 is TGCGCCAGCAGCTTGGTAGGAGGGATCTCTGGAAACACCATATATTTT. This codes for CASSLVGGISGNTIYF.

The rearrangement joins TRBV2 to TRBJ2-2; TRBD2 matches 11 bases. V shed 8 bases, J shed 4 bases, and the junction held 3 bases outside the gene matches. The length of the CDR3 is 14 residues. CDR1 is SNHLY, CDR2 FYNNEI, per germline. CDR3 in amino acids: CASLAGGATGELFF. Written as DNA, the CDR3 is TGTGCCAGCCTAGCGGGAGGTGCCACCGGGGAGCTGTTTTTT.

The V call is TRBV6-5, the J call TRBJ2-7; TRBD2 matches 13 bases. The CDR3 spans 15 residues. V lost 10 bases and J lost 5; bases outside the gene matches: 11. Germline V gene sequence: CDR1 MNHEY, CDR2 SVGAGI. CDR3 bases: TGTGCCACCACCTCCTGGACTAGCGGGAGCCACGAGCAGTACTTC. It codes for CATTSWTSGSHEQYF.

The chain uses TRBV4-1 and TRBJ2-7, with 9 bases aligning to TRBD2. Germline V lookup: CDR1 MGHRA, CDR2 YSYEKL. The CDR3 has 16 residues. V trimming: 2 bases; J trimming: 2 bases; junction bases outside the gene matches: 7. CDR3 sequence (DNA): TGCGCCAGCAGCCAAAATCTAGCGGGACCTCCCTACGAGCAGTACTTC. It yields the protein CASSQNLAGPPYEQYF.

The V and J genes are TRBV9 and TRBJ2-5, with 9 bases lining up with TRBD2. Germline CDR1 reads SGDLS; CDR2 reads YYNGEE. The CDR3 spans 16 residues. J was trimmed by 4 bases and V by 0 bases; bases with no gene match: 7. The CDR3, as DNA: TGTGCCAGCAGCGTAGCTGGAGCGGGAGGAGGAGAGACCCAGTACTTC. Residues: CASSVAGAGGGETQYF.

The rearrangement uses TRBV30 and TRBJ2-1, with 11 bases that match TRBD2. The J segment lost 5 bases and the V segment lost 1 base, leaving 4 bases of the junction unmatched. The CDR3 has 15 residues. Germline-derived CDR1 and CDR2 are GTSNPN and SVGIG (reference sequence). The CDR3 DNA reads as TGTGCCTGGAGTGGGGGACTAGCGGAGAACAATGAGCAGTTCTTC. Amino acids: CAWSGGLAENNEQFF.

The chain employs TRBV19 and TRBJ1-1, with a tentative D call TRBD1 (6 bases). Looked up from germline, CDR1 is LNHDA and CDR2 is SQIVND (reference sequence). Trimming took 5 bases from V and 1 from J, leaving 20 bases between them. The CDR3 is 17 amino acids. CDR3 loop: CASSPRGALIRNTEAFF. Here the CDR3 DNA reads TGTGCCAGTAGTCCCCGGGGGGCCCTAATCAGGAACACTGAAGCTTTCTTT. Drawing the rest from reference TRBV19 and TRBJ1-1, the complete variable domain is DGGITQSPKYLFRKEGQNVTLSCEQNLNHDAMYWYRQDPGQGLRLIYYSQIVNDFQKGDIAEGYSVSREKKESFPLTVTSAQKNPTAFYLCASSPRGALIRNTEAFFGQGTRLTVV.

The V call is TRBV5-6, the J call TRBJ2-7; no clear D. The CDR3 has 12 residues. Germline V gene sequence: CDR1 SGHDT, CDR2 YYEEEE. The germline V and J ends were trimmed by 2 bases and 6 bases, with 9 bases remaining between them. CDR3 sequence: CASSFVAGEQYF. The CDR3 nucleotides read TGTGCCAGCAGCTTTGTTGCCGGCGAGCAGTACTTC. Looking up the rest from reference TRBV5-6 and TRBJ2-7 gives the full variable domain: DAGVTQSPTHLIKTRGQQVTLRCSPKSGHDTVSWYQQALGQGPQFIFQYYEEEERQRGNFPDRFSGHQFPNYSSELNVNALLLGDSALYLCASSFVAGEQYFGPGTRLTVT.

The CDR3 here is CASSPGTPSYNEQFF. The DNA of the CDR3 is TGTGCCAGCAGTCCCGGGACTCCATCATACAATGAGCAGTTCTTC. The chain carries TRBV5-4 and TRBJ2-1; tentative D call: TRBD2 (6 bases). The V end lost 5 bases, the J end lost 4 bases, and 16 bases lay between the germline ends. CDR1 and CDR2 from the germline V gene are SGHNT and YYREEE (reference sequence). The CDR3 contains 15 residues. The full variable domain, rest sourced from reference TRBV5-4 and TRBJ2-1, is ETGVTQSPTHLIKTRGQQVTLRCSSQSGHNTVSWYQQALGQGPQFIFQYYREEENGRGNFPPRFSGLQFPNYSSELNVNALELDDSALYLCASSPGTPSYNEQFFGPGTRLTVL.